The TCR beta chain described here comes from a study of shared T cell receptors in the human thymus. Profiling relied on immunoSEQ multiplex PCR, and the TCRdb table lists in-frame clones only, not all of them. The repertoire holds some 640,000 clones, with around 87% as singletons. The sample was also reused in another study, on human thymus T cells.

Sequencing used thymocytes. This TCR was sampled from a boy in the first two years of life with a congenital heart defect.

The CDR3 spells CASSFIAGAGTDTQYF. The CDR3, as DNA: TGTGCCAGCAGTTTCATAGCGGGAGCCGGCACAGATACGCAGTATTTT. V usage is TRBV6-5 and J usage is TRBJ2-3; 9 bases map to TRBD2. This CDR3 region has 16 residues. V lost 4 bases to trimming and J lost 1 base; unmatched junction nucleotides: 6. The germline V gene has CDR1 MNHEY and CDR2 SVGAGI.